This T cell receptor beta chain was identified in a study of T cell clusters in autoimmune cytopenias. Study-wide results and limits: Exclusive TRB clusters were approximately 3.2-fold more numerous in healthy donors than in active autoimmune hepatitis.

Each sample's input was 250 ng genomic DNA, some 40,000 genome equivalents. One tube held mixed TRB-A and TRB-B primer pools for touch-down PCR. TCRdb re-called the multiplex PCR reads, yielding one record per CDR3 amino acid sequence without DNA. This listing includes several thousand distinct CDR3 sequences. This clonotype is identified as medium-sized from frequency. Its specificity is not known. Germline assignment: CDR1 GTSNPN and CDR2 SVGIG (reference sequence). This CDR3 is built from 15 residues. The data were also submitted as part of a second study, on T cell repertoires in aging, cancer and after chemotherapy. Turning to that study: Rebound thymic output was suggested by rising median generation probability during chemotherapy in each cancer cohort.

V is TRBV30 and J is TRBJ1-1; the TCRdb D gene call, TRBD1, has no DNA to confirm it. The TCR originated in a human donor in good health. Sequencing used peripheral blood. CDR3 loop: CAWRRRGSMNTEAFF. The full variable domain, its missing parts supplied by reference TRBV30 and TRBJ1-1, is SQTIHQWPATLVQPVGSPLSLECTVEGTSNPNLYWYRQAAGRGLQLLFYSVGIGQISSEVPQNLSASRPQDRQFILSSKKLLLSDSGFYLCAWRRRGSMNTEAFFGQGTRLTVV.